This T cell receptor beta chain was recovered during a study of blood T cell repertoires in COVID-19. As for the study in general: T cells, B-cell-depleted T cells, or PBMCs provided the cDNA or gDNA that served as material.

Germline V gives CDR1 KGHSH, CDR2 LQKENI. The CDR3 runs 13 residues. V lost 6 bases to trimming and J lost 2 bases, with 10 bases between them. Assay used: immunoSEQ multiplex PCR; TCRdb lists only in-frame clones, some missing. This sample carries roughly 200,000 clones, 70% to 90% of them seen once, and the ten largest clones take 6.2%. The TCR was taken from a woman aged 40-49 years who had recovered from COVID-19. Sequencing input: peripheral blood. J is TRBJ2-5 and V is TRBV18; maybe TRBD2 (5 bases). CDR3 DNA: TGTGCCAGCTCGCAACCGGGGCAAGAGACCCAGTACTTC. It encodes CASSQPGQETQYF.